This entry is about one TCR beta chain. The PCR was carried out with 60 Vbeta primers and 13 Jbeta primers. Using immunoSEQ multiplex PCR, the repertoire was profiled, and TCRdb retains in-frame clones only, with some absent. The sample includes around 96,000 clones, about three quarters of them seen just once. These data originate in a study of cytomegalovirus exposure and HLA in healthy donors. CDR1 and CDR2 (germline): MNHEY, SMNVEV (reference sequence). After removal of 6 bases from V and 6 bases from J, the junction contained 5 bases not matched to a gene. The CDR3 is 14 residues long. The sequenced sample consisted of PBMCs. The chain recombines TRBV27 with TRBJ1-6; the match to TRBD1 covers 7 bases. This TCR was sampled from a young man in good health and CMV-seropositive. The CDR3: CASSLQGFNSPLHF. The CDR3, as DNA: TGTGCCAGCAGCCTACAGGGGTTTAATTCACCCCTCCACTTT.